The 10 T cell receptor beta chains in this list originate from one sample, sequenced in a study of radiotherapy plus CTLA-4 blockade in lung cancer. Using immunoSEQ multiplex PCR, the repertoire was profiled, and TCRdb retains in-frame clones only, with some absent. The repertoire holds approximately 75,000 clones, approximately 80% seen once, with about 6.6% in the top ten. This sample comprised peripheral blood, obtained from a patient treated with radiotherapy plus ipilimumab. These receptors were collected from a human donor with non-small cell lung cancer who had a complete response to radiotherapy plus ipilimumab.

This chain joins TRBV4-1 and TRBJ1-5; D may be TRBD1 (5 bases). The ends were cut back, 0 bases at V and 7 bases at J, with 16 bases in the middle. Germline lookup yields CDR1 MGHRA and CDR2 YSYEKL. The CDR3 loop spans 16 amino acids. The chain's CDR3 is CASSQEGVMGSQPQHF. The CDR3 bases are TGCGCCAGCAGCCAAGAAGGGGTTATGGGATCCCAGCCCCAGCATTTT.

The gene calls are TRBV7-9 and TRBJ1-1, with TRBD1 as a possible D gene (5 bases). The CDR3 is made up of 14 amino acids. Germline V gene sequence: CDR1 SEHNR, CDR2 FQNEAQ (reference sequence). Trimming removed 2 bases at V and 5 bases at J, with 12 bases between. CDR3 bases: TGTGCCAGCAGCTTATGGGACGGCAGAACTGAAGCTTTCTTT. This translates into CASSLWDGRTEAFF.

This sequence joins TRBV27 and TRBJ2-1; D perhaps matches TRBD2 (6 bases). The germline CDR1 and CDR2 sequences are MNHEY and SMNVEV (reference sequence). With 3 bases removed from V and 3 bases from J, the gap between germline ends came to 9 bases. This CDR3 is built from 14 residues. The CDR3 loop reads CASSLAGSYNEQFF. The CDR3 DNA follows: TGTGCCAGCAGTTTGGCGGGAAGCTACAATGAGCAGTTCTTC.

The chain recombines TRBV20-1 with TRBJ1-1, with D uncertain. Germline lookup yields CDR1 DFQATT and CDR2 SNEGSKA (reference sequence). V gave up 3 bases and J gave up 4 bases, with 6 bases separating them. This CDR3 contains 11 residues. The CDR3 DNA follows: TGCAGTGCTAGTAGCGGCACTGAAGCTTTCTTT. It yields the protein CSASSGTEAFF.

This clone was found once. The gene calls are TRBV9 and TRBJ2-3; 12 bases are a match to TRBD2. The CDR3 spans 17 residues. CDR1 and CDR2 (germline): SGDLS, YYNGEE. The junction had 11 bases not matched to a gene; V was cut back by 2 bases and J by 7 bases. CDR3 bases: TGTGCCAGCAGCGTTGATCCCCTAGCGGGGGGGTTAAATACGCAGTATTTT. This encodes CASSVDPLAGGLNTQYF.

The chain is built from TRBV2 and TRBJ1-5, with D unresolved. With 3 bases removed from V and 1 base from J, the gap between germline ends came to 10 bases. In germline, CDR1 is SNHLY, CDR2 FYNNEI. The CDR3 sequence is 15 residues long. DNA for the CDR3: TGTGCCAGCAGTGAGGTAGGGAGCAGCAATCAGCCCCAGCATTTT. This codes for CASSEVGSSNQPQHF.

CDR3 in DNA: TGTGCCAGCGGACAGGGGATAGGCGAGCAGTACTTC. This translates into CASGQGIGEQYF. The chain uses TRBV19 and TRBJ2-7; 9 bases map to TRBD1. Germline lookup yields CDR1 LNHDA and CDR2 SQIVND (reference sequence). The CDR3 loop spans 12 amino acids. The junction had 6 bases not matched to a gene; V was cut back by 9 bases and J by 6 bases.

The chain combines TRBV19 with TRBJ1-6, with 7 bases aligning to TRBD1. The V segment lost 0 bases and the J segment 5 bases; nucleotides outside the gene matches: 7. Germline assignment: CDR1 LNHDA and CDR2 SQIVND (reference sequence). The CDR3 sequence is 17 residues long. The CDR3 here is CASSIDVGQAHNSPLHF. In nucleotides, the CDR3 is TGTGCCAGTAGTATAGACGTCGGACAGGCACATAATTCACCCCTCCACTTT.

The rearrangement joins TRBV25-1 to TRBJ2-3; perhaps TRBD2 as D (5 bases). The germline gives CDR1 MGHDK, CDR2 SYGVNS. The CDR3 consists of 16 residues. V lost 2 bases and J lost 5, with 17 bases in between. The CDR3 DNA sequence: TGTGCCAGCAGTGAAACCCCCGCGGGCTGGGGAGATACGCAGTATTTT. Translated: CASSETPAGWGDTQYF.

CDR3 bases: TGTGCCAGCAGCGACCACGGAGCTAACTATGGCTACACCTTC. As protein: CASSDHGANYGYTF. The rearrangement joins TRBV27 to TRBJ1-2, with no clear D. The CDR3 has 14 residues. From germline, CDR1 is MNHEY and CDR2 SMNVEV (reference sequence). Trimming shortened V by 6 bases and J by 0 bases, and 11 bases separated the two germline ends.